These 16 T cell receptor beta chains came from one sample sequenced in a study of a mutant IDH1 vaccine in newly diagnosed glioma. Their specific antigens are unknown. Sequenced by immunoSEQ multiplex PCR; TCRdb stores in-frame clones only, minus some. The sample lists about 26,000 clones; 65% to 85% were seen once. The sample's time point: week 5, during vaccination. Vaccinated patients received 300 ug of mutant IDH1 20-mer peptide per dose, with topical imiquimod. This material consisted of PBMCs, taken from a glioma patient whose treatment included an IDH1 peptide vaccine. These receptors all stem from a man aged 35 to 55 with glioma. Some clones in this sample may be carry-over from other donors' samples.

The rearrangement joins TRBV18 to TRBJ1-1; TRBD1 is a possible D gene (5 bases). Germline V lookup: CDR1 KGHSH, CDR2 LQKENI. V gave up 5 bases and J gave up 3 bases, with 10 bases separating them. The CDR3 runs 13 residues. For the CDR3, the DNA is TGTGCCAGCTCAAGGGGAGTCGACACTGAAGCTTTCTTT. Its protein product is CASSRGVDTEAFF. Together with reference TRBV18 and TRBJ1-1, the CDR3 gives the full variable domain: NAGVMQNPRHLVRRRGQEARLRCSPMKGHSHVYWYRQLPEEGLKFMVYLQKENIIDESGMPKERFSAEFPKEGPSILRIQQVVRGDSAAYFCASSRGVDTEAFFGQGTRLTVV.

The chain has TRBV11-2 and TRBJ1-4; D unclear. Between the trimmed V and J ends, which lost 3 bases and 6 bases, there was a span of 5 bases. The CDR3 covers 12 residues. CDR1 SGHAT and CDR2 FQNNGV come from the germline V gene. The CDR3 is CASSLGYEKLFF. DNA of the CDR3: TGTGCCAGCAGCTTGGGTTATGAAAAACTGTTTTTT.

The gene calls are TRBV6-6 and TRBJ2-3; D may be TRBD1 (6 bases). There are 16 residues in the CDR3. Germline lookup yields CDR1 MNHNY and CDR2 SVGAGI (reference sequence). V was trimmed by 2 bases and J by 2 bases, leaving 14 bases between them. The CDR3 sequence: CASSYGTRGPTDTQYF. The CDR3 bases are TGTGCCAGCAGTTACGGGACAAGGGGACCCACAGATACGCAGTATTTT.

A note on this clone: This specimen includes other DNA sequences encoding the same CDR3. This chain connects TRBV6-1 to TRBJ2-1; 11 bases line up with TRBD2. Trimming at V came to 2 bases and at J to 4 bases, leaving 1 base not matched to a gene. In germline, CDR1 is MNHNS, CDR2 SASEGT. The CDR3 has 15 residues. This CDR3 reads CASSELAGGYNEQFF. CDR3 in DNA: TGTGCCAGCAGTGAATTAGCGGGGGGGTACAATGAGCAGTTCTTC.

The chain employs TRBV5-6 and TRBJ1-2; the D gene is possibly TRBD1 (6 bases). The germline V and J ends were trimmed by 7 bases and 4 bases, with 11 bases remaining between them. CDR1 and CDR2 (germline): SGHDT, YYEEEE. There are 12 residues in the CDR3. The CDR3: CASSRGSYGYTF. For the CDR3, the DNA is TGTGCCAGCTCGAGGGGGAGCTATGGCTACACCTTC.

The rearrangement joins TRBV7-3 to TRBJ2-2; 7 positions agree with TRBD2. CDR3 size: 15 residues. Trimming at V came to 5 bases and at J to 3 bases, leaving 6 bases not matched to a gene. CDR1 SGHTA and CDR2 FQGTGA come from the germline V gene. This chain's CDR3 is CASSLSGLDTGELFF. CDR3 DNA: TGTGCCAGCAGCCTTAGCGGACTAGACACCGGGGAGCTGTTTTTT.

V usage is TRBV27 and J usage is TRBJ1-1; D is perhaps TRBD1 (5 bases). This CDR3 spans 15 amino acids. The germline V gene encodes CDR1 MNHEY and CDR2 SMNVEV (reference sequence). Trimming took 5 bases from V and 1 from J, leaving 14 bases between them. DNA of the CDR3: TGTGCCAGCAGTAGGACAATAGTGGGGAACACTGAAGCTTTCTTT. It specifies CASSRTIVGNTEAFF.

The J gene is TRBJ1-6, the V gene TRBV5-1; maybe TRBD1 (5 bases). CDR3 length: 15 amino acids. Germline V lookup: CDR1 SGHRS, CDR2 YFSETQ. Trimming shortened V by 0 bases and J by 13 bases, and 17 bases separated the two germline ends. CDR3 bases: TGCGCCAGCAGCTTGGAGGTCGCTGGGGCCAGGCCCCTCCACTTT. Amino acids: CASSLEVAGARPLHF.

The rearrangement joins TRBV29-1 to TRBJ1-2; 7 bases match TRBD1. Looked up from germline, CDR1 is SQVTM and CDR2 is ANQGSEA. V dropped 0 bases and J dropped 7; count of bases not matched to a gene: 20. The CDR3 has 18 amino acids. CDR3 coding DNA: TGCAGCGTTGAAGATGAATGGGGGGGCGGCAGGGGGGGTGGTGGCTACACCTTC. Translation gives CSVEDEWGGGRGGGGYTF.

This clone was recorded only once. For the CDR3, the DNA is TGTGCCATCAGTGAGATGCCGGGCCTGAACACTGAAGCTTTCTTT. This translates into CAISEMPGLNTEAFF. The V call is TRBV10-3, the J call TRBJ1-1; no clear D. The CDR3 length is 15 residues. Germline V gene data show CDR1 as ENHRY and CDR2 as SYGVKD. The V end was cut by 2 bases, the J end by 0 bases, with 10 bases between.

The V gene is TRBV7-3, the J gene TRBJ1-1, with D perhaps matching TRBD1 (6 bases). Between the trimmed V and J ends, which lost 5 bases and 6 bases, there was a span of 16 bases. The CDR3 length is 14 residues. Germline CDR1 SGHTA, CDR2 FQGTGA. DNA for the CDR3: TGTGCCAGCAGCCAACAGGGAGGTATGGCTGAAGCTTTCTTT. Translated, it gives CASSQQGGMAEAFF. The entire variable domain, with the rest obtained from reference TRBV7-3 and TRBJ1-1, is as follows: GAGVSQTPSNKVTEKGKYVELRCDPISGHTALYWYRQSLGQGPEFLIYFQGTGAADDSGLPNDRFFAVRPEGSVSTLKIQRTERGDSAVYLCASSQQGGMAEAFFGQGTRLTVV.

The V call is TRBV11-3, the J call TRBJ2-7; no clear D. The V gene's germline CDR1 is SGHNT and CDR2 YENEEA. The CDR3 runs to 13 residues. Trimming cost V 1 base and J 6 bases, with 10 bases left between them. In DNA, the CDR3 is TGTGCCAGCAGCTTAGTAACAGCATCCGAGCAGTACTTC. Amino acid sequence: CASSLVTASEQYF.

J is TRBJ1-1 and V is TRBV6-4; D is possibly TRBD1 (5 bases). Trimming stripped 5 bases from V and 0 bases from J, with 7 bases between. Per germline, CDR1 MRHNA and CDR2 SNTAGT. This CDR3 has 13 amino acids. As DNA, the CDR3 is TGTGCCAGCAGTCAGGGAATGAACACTGAAGCTTTCTTT. Its translation is CASSQGMNTEAFF.

The CDR3 bases are TGTGCCAGCAGTTTTTCGACTGGGATTGAAGCTTTCTTT. This translates into CASSFSTGIEAFF. The gene calls are TRBV27 and TRBJ1-1, with D unresolved. Germline V gives CDR1 MNHEY, CDR2 SMNVEV (reference sequence). V lost 3 bases to trimming and J lost 7 bases, with 12 bases between them. The CDR3 loop spans 13 amino acids.

The chain uses TRBV18 and TRBJ1-1; possible D gene TRBD1, 5 bases. The CDR3 is made up of 16 amino acids. The V gene lost 6 bases and the J gene lost 0 bases, with 17 bases spanning the gap. Germline V gene lookup returns CDR1 KGHSH and CDR2 LQKENI. The CDR3, as DNA: TGTGCCAGCTCTGCCAGGGCAGACGAGATGAACACTGAAGCTTTCTTT. Its protein is CASSARADEMNTEAFF.

The table lists this clone with a few counts. The chain recombines TRBV30 with TRBJ2-7, with unresolved D. V shed 4 bases and J shed 2 bases, with 15 bases lying between them. Germline values: CDR1 GTSNPN, CDR2 SVGIG (reference sequence). The CDR3 length is 14 residues. The CDR3 DNA follows: TGTGCCTGGACCCAACTTACGCAGGCCTACGAGCAGTACTTC. Encoded protein: CAWTQLTQAYEQYF.